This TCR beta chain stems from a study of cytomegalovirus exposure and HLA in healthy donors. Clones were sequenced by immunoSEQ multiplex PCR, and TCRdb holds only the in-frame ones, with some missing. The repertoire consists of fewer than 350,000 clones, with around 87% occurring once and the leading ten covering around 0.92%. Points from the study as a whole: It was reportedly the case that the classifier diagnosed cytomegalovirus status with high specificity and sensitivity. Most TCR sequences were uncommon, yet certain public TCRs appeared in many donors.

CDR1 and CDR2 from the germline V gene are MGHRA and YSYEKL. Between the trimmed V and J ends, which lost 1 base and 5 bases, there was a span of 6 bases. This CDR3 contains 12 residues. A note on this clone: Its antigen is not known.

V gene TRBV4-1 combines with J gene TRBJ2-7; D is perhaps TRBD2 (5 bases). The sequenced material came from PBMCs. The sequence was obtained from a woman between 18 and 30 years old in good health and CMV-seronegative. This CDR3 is CASSQVGDEQYF. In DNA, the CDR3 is TGCGCCAGCAGCCAAGTCGGGGACGAGCAGTACTTC.